This T cell receptor (beta chain) was profiled in a study of neurological immune-mediated disorders. Findings of the study overall: One related-CDR3 cluster, found by phylogenetic grouping, held repertoires of 18 of 34 multiple sclerosis patients and is a possible signature.

This clonotype was counted ten times or more. Its antigen is currently unknown. Germline V gives CDR1 SNHLY, CDR2 FYNNEI. Trimming cost V 0 bases and J 6 bases, with 13 bases left between them. This CDR3 has 15 residues. TCRdb passed the 5' RACE reads through MiXCR, listing each CDR3 protein once. The profile covers about 50,000 distinct CDR3 sequences, with approximately 3% appearing a single time and around 15% taken by the ten largest. This clonotype originated in a woman aged 50 to 65 with multiple sclerosis. Sequencing used PBMCs. This chain links TRBV2 with TRBJ2-3, with D maybe TRBD2 (6 bases). This CDR3 is CASSEASGSLDTQYF. The CDR3 bases are TGTGCCAGCAGTGAAGCTAGCGGTTCATTGGATACGCAGTATTTT.